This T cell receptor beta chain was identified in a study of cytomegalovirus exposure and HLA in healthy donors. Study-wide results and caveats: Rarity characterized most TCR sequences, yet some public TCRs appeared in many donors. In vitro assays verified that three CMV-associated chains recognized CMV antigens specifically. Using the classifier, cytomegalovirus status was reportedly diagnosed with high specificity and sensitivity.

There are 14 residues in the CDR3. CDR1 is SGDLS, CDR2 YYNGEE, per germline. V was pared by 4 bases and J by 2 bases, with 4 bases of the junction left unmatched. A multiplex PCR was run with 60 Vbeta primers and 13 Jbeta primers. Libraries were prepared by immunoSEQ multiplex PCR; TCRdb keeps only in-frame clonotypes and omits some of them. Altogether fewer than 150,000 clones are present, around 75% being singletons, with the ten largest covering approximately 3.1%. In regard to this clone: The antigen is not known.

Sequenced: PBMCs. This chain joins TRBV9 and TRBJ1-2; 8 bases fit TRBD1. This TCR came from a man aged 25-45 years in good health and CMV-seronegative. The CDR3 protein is CASSPRQGNYGYTF. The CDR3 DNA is TGTGCCAGCAGCCCCAGACAGGGGAACTATGGCTACACCTTC. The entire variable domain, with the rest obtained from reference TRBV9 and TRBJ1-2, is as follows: DSGVTQTPKHLITATGQRVTLRCSPRSGDLSVYWYQQSLDQGLQFLIQYYNGEERAKGNILERFSAQQFPDLHSELNLSSLELGDSALYFCASSPRQGNYGYTFGSGTRLTVV.